This T cell receptor (beta chain) was recovered during a study of blood T cell repertoires in COVID-19. Overall study: Sites across the United States, Italy and Spain contributed samples from acute and convalescent COVID-19. Nucleic acid was either cDNA or gDNA, and it came from T cells, B-cell-depleted T cells, or PBMCs.

Seattle cases were enrolled at active infection and followed longitudinally. The repertoire was sequenced with immunoSEQ multiplex PCR; TCRdb's copy has only in-frame clones and lacks some. The table has roughly 250,000 clones, approximately 85% seen once. The TCR was taken from a human donor with COVID-19, enrolled during active disease. The donor label of this sample is uncertain. Sequenced: peripheral blood.

The CDR3 is CASSTPGLAGVGYEQYF. The CDR3 DNA follows: TGTGCCAGTAGTACGCCCGGACTAGCGGGAGTTGGCTACGAGCAGTACTTC. The chain combines TRBV19 with TRBJ2-7; TRBD2 matches at 13 bases. Germline values: CDR1 LNHDA, CDR2 SQIVND (reference sequence). The CDR3 length is 17 residues. J was trimmed by 3 bases and V by 4 bases; bases with no gene match: 9. Supplemented by reference TRBV19 and TRBJ2-7, the full variable domain reads DGGITQSPKYLFRKEGQNVTLSCEQNLNHDAMYWYRQDPGQGLRLIYYSQIVNDFQKGDIAEGYSVSREKKESFPLTVTSAQKNPTAFYLCASSTPGLAGVGYEQYFGPGTRLTVT.